A single TCR beta chain is shown here with its context. The CDR3 consists of 14 residues. J was trimmed by 2 bases and V by 7 bases; bases with no gene match: 4. The germline gives CDR1 MNHNY, CDR2 SVGAGI (reference sequence). The sample is drawn from a study of blood T cell repertoires in COVID-19. About the research overall: Samples representing acute and convalescent COVID-19 were sourced from the United States, Italy and Spain. PBMCs, B-cell-depleted T cells, or T cells were the source of the cDNA or gDNA that made up the material.

In the original analysis: Scientists estimated how many nucleated cells there were by amplifying reference gene primers. Only in-frame clones appear in the TCRdb table, and some are missing; sequencing was by immunoSEQ multiplex PCR. V, J and clone size derive from that table, while D and trimming were established from the DNA sequence. This sample has 30,000 to 40,000 clones, with approximately 83% found just once. This receptor was obtained from a man between 45 and 60 years old with acute or convalescent COVID-19. The material sequenced was peripheral blood. The chain has TRBV6-6 and TRBJ1-3; 8 bases are a match to TRBD1. The CDR3 is CASNLQGAGNTIYF. Written as DNA, the CDR3 is TGTGCCAGCAACCTACAGGGGGCTGGAAACACCATATATTTT.